This T cell receptor beta chain came from a study of human T cells and chemical hapten exposure. As for the study in general: Among samples, TCR yields varied mainly because of small differences in pooled library volume.

Individual cDNA molecules in this library carried unique molecular identifiers. Methods used by the authors: TCRs per sample had a median of around 98,000 and ranged from about 23,224 to 690,600. From the RACE reads, TCRdb called clonotypes with MiXCR, one entry per CDR3 protein. The V and J calls were determined by TCRdb, not by the authors. This table holds roughly 80,000 distinct CDR3 sequences, 8.5% to 9.5% found once. Remarks on this clonotype: Its antigen is undetermined.

Study outcomes and limitations: Sensitizing to DPC left TCRs with a frequency above 1 in 1000 unaltered.

Time point defined: healthy volunteer bleed at 6 weeks. The starting material, unfractionated whole blood, was used for total RNA extraction. This receptor was identified in a female donor in good health. Some clones in this sample may be carry-over from other donors' samples. Sequencing input: whole blood.

CDR3 DNA sequence: TGCAGTGCTAGAGTGGCAGGAGGGGTCGAGCAGTACTTC. This translates into CSARVAGGVEQYF. The rearrangement links TRBV20-1 to TRBJ2-7; D may be TRBD2 (6 bases). V lost 1 base and J 6 bases, leaving 13 bases between the germline ends. The CDR3 is 13 residues long. Germline-derived CDR1 and CDR2 are DFQATT and SNEGSKA (reference sequence).